The next 27 T cell receptor beta chains were all read from a single sample in a study of cytomegalovirus exposure and HLA in healthy donors. Profiling relied on immunoSEQ multiplex PCR, and the TCRdb table lists in-frame clones only, not all of them. The sample comprises 150,000 to 200,000 clones, 85% to 90% of which are singletons, and 10% rests with the top ten. Input material: PBMCs. These TCRs come from a woman aged 18-29 years in good health and CMV-seropositive.

V usage is TRBV30 and J usage is TRBJ1-3; D gene unclear. The ends were cut back, 0 bases at V and 8 bases at J, with 17 bases in the middle. The length of the CDR3 is 15 residues. Looked up from germline, CDR1 is GTSNPN and CDR2 is SVGIG (reference sequence). The CDR3 region is CAWSVGQRTGDTIYF. The CDR3 coding sequence is TGTGCCTGGAGTGTCGGGCAGCGGACCGGAGACACCATATATTTT.

The chain recombines TRBV9 with TRBJ1-5; 8 bases are a match to TRBD1. The CDR3 contains 16 residues. The trim removed 2 bases at V and 7 bases at J, leaving 11 bases unmatched. Germline loops: CDR1 SGDLS, CDR2 YYNGEE. The CDR3 DNA reads TGTGCCAGCAGCGTCTCTGGACAGGGTTGGGACCAGCCCCAGCATTTT. It encodes CASSVSGQGWDQPQHF.

V usage is TRBV5-1 and J usage is TRBJ2-1; 11 positions agree with TRBD2. The CDR3 contains 18 residues. J gave up 4 bases and V 4 bases, and 13 bases lay outside the gene matches. Germline loops: CDR1 SGHRS, CDR2 YFSETQ. CDR3 in amino acids: CASSVGLAGSLLYNEQFF. DNA for the CDR3: TGCGCCAGCAGCGTTGGACTAGCGGGTTCCCTTCTTTACAATGAGCAGTTCTTC.

This clone was observed once. This sample also contains other DNA sequences that code for the same CDR3. The chain has TRBV28 and TRBJ2-5; no clear D gene. The CDR3 runs 11 residues. Germline loops: CDR1 MDHEN, CDR2 SYDVKM. V lost 5 bases and J lost 3, with 4 bases in between. For the CDR3, the DNA is TGTGCCAGCAGTCGCGAAGAGACCCAGTACTTC. The encoded protein is CASSREETQYF.

V usage is TRBV2 and J usage is TRBJ1-5, with no clear D. Trimming pared 5 bases from V and 5 bases from J, leaving 16 bases between. Germline V CDR1 and CDR2: SNHLY, FYNNEI. This CDR3 is 15 amino acids long. CDR3 protein: CASSFRTADDQPQHF. CDR3 DNA sequence: TGTGCCAGCAGTTTCCGGACTGCCGACGATCAGCCCCAGCATTTT. The variable domain in full, with the rest retrieved from reference TRBV2 and TRBJ1-5, is EPEVTQTPSHQVTQMGQEVILRCVPISNHLYFYWYRQILGQKVEFLVSFYNNEISEKSEIFDDQFSVERPDGSNFTLKIRSTKLEDSAMYFCASSFRTADDQPQHFGDGTRLSIL.

The J gene is TRBJ1-1, the V gene TRBV27; D gene uncertain. This CDR3 region has 17 residues. Germline V gives CDR1 MNHEY, CDR2 SMNVEV (reference sequence). V was shortened by 8 bases and J by 0 bases, with 22 bases between the two germline ends. CDR3 residues: CASPGPGRRRLNTEAFF. The CDR3 DNA reads as TGTGCCAGCCCCGGGCCCGGGAGAAGGAGGCTGAACACTGAAGCTTTCTTT.

This chain links TRBV6-5 with TRBJ1-4, with D unresolved. V was clipped by 2 bases and J by 0 bases, with 7 bases between them. Germline V CDR1 and CDR2: MNHEY, SVGAGI. The CDR3 is made up of 15 amino acids. The CDR3 loop reads CASSYVIATNEKLFF. DNA of the CDR3: TGTGCCAGCAGTTACGTTATTGCAACTAATGAAAAACTGTTTTTT.

CDR3 nucleotides: TGTGCCAGCAGCCAATATAAGGGGGCGGATGGCTACACCTTC. It codes for CASSQYKGADGYTF. The chain recombines TRBV4-2 with TRBJ1-2; 7 nucleotides align to TRBD1. The V and J ends lost 2 bases and 6 bases, in that order; junction bases with no gene match: 6. The V gene's germline CDR1 is LGHNA and CDR2 YNFKEQ. The CDR3 has 14 amino acids.

This sequence joins TRBV27 and TRBJ2-7; 9 positions match TRBD2. The CDR3 has 16 residues. J lost 2 bases, V lost 4 bases, and 9 bases had no gene match. CDR1 and CDR2 from the germline V gene are MNHEY and SMNVEV (reference sequence). Written as DNA, the CDR3 is TGTGCCAGCAGTTCCAGACTAGCGGTCCGGGCCTACGAGCAGTACTTC. It is translated as CASSSRLAVRAYEQYF.

This chain joins TRBV7-2 and TRBJ2-1; D is unresolved. Germline-derived CDR1 and CDR2 are SGHTA and FQGNSA. The V and J ends lost 10 bases and 0 bases respectively, with 19 bases between them. The CDR3 sequence is 16 residues long. The CDR3 region is CAIRSRKNFSYNEQFF. As DNA, the CDR3 is TGTGCCATCCGTAGCCGTAAGAACTTCTCCTACAATGAGCAGTTCTTC. Together with reference TRBV7-2 and TRBJ2-1, the CDR3 gives the full variable domain: GAGVSQSPSNKVTEKGKDVELRCDPISGHTALYWYRQSLGQGLEFLIYFQGNSAPDKSGLPSDRFSAERTGGSVSTLTIQRTQQEDSAVYLCAIRSRKNFSYNEQFFGPGTRLTVL.

V and J are TRBV7-3 and TRBJ2-7; a weak D match, TRBD1 (6 bases). V was pared by 2 bases and J by 0 bases, with 11 bases between. CDR3 length: 15 residues. CDR1 and CDR2 from the germline V gene are SGHTA and FQGTGA. The DNA for the CDR3 is TGTGCCAGCAGCTTAGGGGGCAGTCTCTCCTACGAGCAGTACTTC. Amino acid sequence: CASSLGGSLSYEQYF.

The chain couples TRBV5-1 to TRBJ2-4, with TRBD1 matching over 8 bases. The germline V gene encodes CDR1 SGHRS and CDR2 YFSETQ. V trimming: 4 bases; J trimming: 8 bases; junction bases outside the gene matches: 8. The CDR3 extends over 14 amino acids. The DNA for the CDR3 is TGCGCCAGCAGCCCTAGAGAGACAGGGGACATTCAGTACTTC. Its protein product is CASSPRETGDIQYF.

The CDR3: CASSPMASYGYTF. The CDR3 DNA reads TGCGCCAGCAGCCCCATGGCCTCGTATGGCTACACCTTC. This sequence joins TRBV5-1 and TRBJ1-2, with D hard to call. Germline V CDR1 and CDR2: SGHRS, YFSETQ. Trimming removed 4 bases from V and 5 bases from J, with 12 bases in between. The CDR3 is 13 amino acids.

The chain has TRBV6-1 and TRBJ2-1; no reliable D call. The CDR3 spans 13 residues. V gave up 7 bases and J gave up 0 bases, with 7 bases separating them. In germline, CDR1 is MNHNS, CDR2 SASEGT. CDR3 bases: TGTGCCAGCACGTCCTTCTCCTACAATGAGCAGTTCTTC. It encodes CASTSFSYNEQFF.

This clone has a handful of counts. V is TRBV9 and J is TRBJ2-7; D might be TRBD2 (5 bases). In germline, CDR1 is SGDLS, CDR2 YYNGEE. This CDR3 spans 15 amino acids. The V and J ends lost 3 bases and 7 bases respectively, with 20 bases between them. The CDR3 region is CASSALDGPSGEQYF. CDR3 sequence (DNA): TGTGCCAGCAGCGCACTCGACGGGCCTTCGGGGGAGCAGTACTTC.

The chain couples TRBV18 to TRBJ2-7; D unclear. The CDR3 extends over 14 amino acids. The germline V gene has CDR1 KGHSH and CDR2 LQKENI. The V and J ends lost 2 bases and 1 base respectively, with 9 bases between them. CDR3 nucleotides: TGTGCCAGCTCACCAATATTCGAGTCCTACGAGCAGTACTTC. As protein: CASSPIFESYEQYF.

V is TRBV18 and J is TRBJ2-7; a possible D gene is TRBD1 (6 bases). Germline CDR1 is KGHSH and CDR2 is LQKENI. Trimming cost V 2 bases and J 3 bases, with 14 bases left between them. This CDR3 is built from 15 residues. The CDR3 DNA sequence: TGTGCCAGCTCACCAAGAGGACAGAATTTCTACGAGCAGTACTTC. Amino acids: CASSPRGQNFYEQYF.

This chain connects TRBV10-3 to TRBJ1-5, with D unresolved. This CDR3 region has 14 residues. The V end lost 3 bases, the J end lost 6 bases, and 12 bases lay between the germline ends. CDR1 and CDR2 from the germline V gene are ENHRY and SYGVKD. This chain's CDR3 is CAISERTAGQPQHF. The CDR3 DNA reads as TGTGCCATCAGTGAAAGGACGGCGGGTCAGCCCCAGCATTTT.

The rearrangement joins TRBV10-3 to TRBJ2-6; 12 nucleotides line up with TRBD2. J was trimmed by 0 bases and V by 6 bases; bases with no gene match: 3. The CDR3 runs to 17 residues. Per the germline V gene, CDR1 is ENHRY and CDR2 is SYGVKD. This CDR3 is CAIRRTSGVSGANVLTF. In nucleotides, the CDR3 is TGTGCCATCAGAAGGACTAGCGGGGTCTCTGGGGCCAACGTCCTGACTTTC.

This chain links TRBV5-6 with TRBJ2-4; 7 bases agree with TRBD2. V shed 0 bases, J shed 6 bases, and the junction held 6 bases outside the gene matches. The CDR3 totals 15 residues. Germline V gene sequence: CDR1 SGHDT, CDR2 YYEEEE. Here the CDR3 DNA reads TGTGCCAGCAGCTTGGGCGGGGGTCGGATAAACATTCAGTACTTC. Its protein product is CASSLGGGRINIQYF. Drawing the rest from reference TRBV5-6 and TRBJ2-4, the complete variable domain is DAGVTQSPTHLIKTRGQQVTLRCSPKSGHDTVSWYQQALGQGPQFIFQYYEEEERQRGNFPDRFSGHQFPNYSSELNVNALLLGDSALYLCASSLGGGRINIQYFGAGTRLSVL.

CDR3 nucleotides: TGTGCCACCCGACTAGCGGGAGGCAATGAGCAGTTCTTC. It yields the protein CATRLAGGNEQFF. This sequence joins TRBV27 and TRBJ2-1; 13 bases are a match to TRBD2. This CDR3 has 13 amino acids. CDR1 is MNHEY, CDR2 SMNVEV, per germline (reference sequence). The V segment lost 10 bases and the J segment 6 bases; nucleotides outside the gene matches: 3.

The rearrangement links TRBV9 to TRBJ2-5; 11 bases line up with TRBD2. Germline CDR1 and CDR2: SGDLS and YYNGEE. The CDR3 loop spans 17 amino acids. V gave up 0 bases and J gave up 5 bases; unmatched junction bases: 9. In DNA, the CDR3 is TGTGCCAGCAGCGTAGCTACTAGCGGGAGCCCCGGGGAGACCCAGTACTTC. Translated, it gives CASSVATSGSPGETQYF. Full variable domain (rest looked up from reference TRBV9 and TRBJ2-5): DSGVTQTPKHLITATGQRVTLRCSPRSGDLSVYWYQQSLDQGLQFLIQYYNGEERAKGNILERFSAQQFPDLHSELNLSSLELGDSALYFCASSVATSGSPGETQYFGPGTRLLVL.

The V gene is TRBV9, the J gene TRBJ2-7; 9 positions match TRBD1. Germline assignment: CDR1 SGDLS and CDR2 YYNGEE. CDR3 size: 13 residues. Losses at the gene ends were 5 bases for V and 5 bases for J; bases not matched to a gene: 5. This CDR3 reads CASSIWTGDEQYF. CDR3 in DNA: TGTGCCAGCAGTATTTGGACAGGGGACGAGCAGTACTTC.

V usage is TRBV6-5 and J usage is TRBJ2-1, with 8 bases identical to TRBD2. The germline CDR1 and CDR2 sequences are MNHEY and SVGAGI. V shed 6 bases and J 10 bases; nucleotides not matched to a gene: 14. This CDR3 spans 15 amino acids. The CDR3: CASRIGGLGIREQFF. The CDR3 DNA reads TGTGCCAGCAGGATAGGGGGACTAGGTATCCGGGAGCAGTTCTTC.

V usage is TRBV7-2 and J usage is TRBJ2-2, with 10 bases matching TRBD2. Germline CDR1 is SGHTA and CDR2 is FQGNSA. The CDR3 loop spans 16 amino acids. Germline trimming cut 8 bases from V and 6 bases from J; bases unmatched to any gene: 12. CDR3 bases: TGTGCCAGCGACTACCAGTTTAGCGGGAGGTCCGGGGAGCTGTTTTTT. It encodes CASDYQFSGRSGELFF.

Points on this clone: A read error may account for a junction end that differs from germline. The chain has TRBV7-7 and TRBJ2-7; D is perhaps TRBD2 (5 bases). CDR1 SSHAT and CDR2 FNYEAQ come from the germline V gene (reference sequence). CDR3 length equals 14 residues. This chain's CDR3 is CASSLSTDGGEQYF. CDR3 DNA sequence: TGTGCTAGCAGCTTATCTACCGACGGAGGCGAGCAGTACTTC.

The chain is built from TRBV7-2 and TRBJ1-5, with a possible D match to TRBD1 (5 bases). Germline V gene data show CDR1 as SGHTA and CDR2 as FQGNSA. The V end was cut by 2 bases, the J end by 2 bases, with 16 bases between. The CDR3 is made up of 17 amino acids. CDR3 DNA: TGTGCCAGCAGCTTAAGTACCAGTCCGGGGGGCAATCAGCCCCAGCATTTT. The encoded protein is CASSLSTSPGGNQPQHF.